Each of the 14 T cell receptor beta chains below was sequenced from the same sample in a study of blood T cell repertoires in COVID-19. Method: immunoSEQ multiplex PCR; TCRdb's copy keeps in-frame clones and lacks some. This table has roughly 240,000 clones, approximately 84% appearing once. The material sequenced was peripheral blood. The receptors here all came from a woman in her 30s who had recovered from COVID-19.

A single count supports this clone. The V gene is TRBV13, the J gene TRBJ2-7; 7 bases are a match to TRBD1. The germline gives CDR1 PRHDT, CDR2 FYEKMQ (reference sequence). CDR3 length equals 13 residues. V shed 5 bases and J 6 bases; nucleotides not matched to a gene: 7. Written as DNA, the CDR3 is TGTGCCAGCAGCCAACAGGGGATAGGCGAGCAGTACTTC. Encoded protein: CASSQQGIGEQYF.

The rearrangement uses TRBV6-2 or TRBV6-3 and TRBJ2-7; 7 nucleotides align to TRBD1. Germline CDR1 MNHEY, CDR2 SVGEGT. The CDR3 has 14 amino acids. The V and J ends lost 6 bases and 7 bases, in that order; junction bases with no gene match: 12. The CDR3 DNA reads as TGTGCCAGCAGCCCCCAAGGGGGCAGGGAAGAGCAGTACTTC. Protein sequence: CASSPQGGREEQYF.

V usage is TRBV5-5 and J usage is TRBJ1-4; 10 nucleotides align to TRBD1. V lost 4 bases, J lost 8 bases, and 11 bases stayed unmatched. Germline CDR1 SGHKS, CDR2 YYEKEE (reference sequence). This CDR3 region has 16 residues. The CDR3 coding sequence is TGTGCCAGCAGCCTCCGGTTGGACAGGGGGGTGGAAAAACTGTTTTTT. Amino acid sequence: CASSLRLDRGVEKLFF.

The gene calls are TRBV5-1 and TRBJ2-5; D is perhaps TRBD2 (6 bases). This CDR3 comprises 15 residues. Germline CDR1 is SGHRS and CDR2 is YFSETQ. Trimming removed 0 bases from V and 2 bases from J, with 11 bases in between. The CDR3 nucleotides are TGCGCCAGCAGCTTGGCCTTGGGAGGTCAAGAGACCCAGTACTTC. Its translation: CASSLALGGQETQYF.

This clone was detected only once. This chain links TRBV5-6 with TRBJ1-1; TRBD1 matches at 11 bases. V shed 4 bases and J 4 bases; nucleotides not matched to a gene: 3. CDR1 is SGHDT and CDR2 is YYEEEE in the germline V gene. This CDR3 is 14 amino acids long. The DNA of the CDR3 is TGTGCCAGCAGCCAGGGGACAGGGGGCACTGAAGCTTTCTTT. This gives the protein CASSQGTGGTEAFF. The entire variable domain, with the rest obtained from reference TRBV5-6 and TRBJ1-1, is as follows: DAGVTQSPTHLIKTRGQQVTLRCSPKSGHDTVSWYQQALGQGPQFIFQYYEEEERQRGNFPDRFSGHQFPNYSSELNVNALLLGDSALYLCASSQGTGGTEAFFGQGTRLTVV.

CDR3 DNA: TGCGCCAGCAGCTCCCAGCCGAGGGATACGCAGTATTTT. Translation: CASSSQPRDTQYF. The rearrangement joins TRBV5-1 to TRBJ2-3; D is unclear. Germline CDR1 and CDR2: SGHRS and YFSETQ. V was shortened by 3 bases and J by 6 bases, with 11 bases between the two germline ends. The CDR3 extends over 13 amino acids.

The chain recombines TRBV5-1 with TRBJ2-2; 9 bases align to TRBD2. CDR1 is SGHRS, CDR2 YFSETQ, per germline. Trimming cost V 1 base and J 0 bases; bases outside gene matches: 10. The CDR3 length is 19 residues. The CDR3 sequence is CASSLRASGGFANTGELFF. In DNA, the CDR3 is TGCGCCAGCAGCTTGCGGGCGAGCGGGGGGTTCGCGAACACCGGGGAGCTGTTTTTT.

This chain links TRBV7-9 with TRBJ1-1; no firm D call. The germline gives CDR1 SEHNR, CDR2 FQNEAQ (reference sequence). V dropped 3 bases and J dropped 2 bases, with 4 bases sitting between them. The CDR3 runs 12 residues. The CDR3 is CASSFLNTEAFF. The CDR3 DNA reads as TGTGCCAGCAGCTTCCTAAACACTGAAGCTTTCTTT.

The rearrangement uses TRBV6-1 and TRBJ1-5, with D uncertain. Germline CDR1 and CDR2: MNHNS and SASEGT. Trimming took 3 bases from V and 5 from J, leaving 17 bases between them. This CDR3 contains 16 residues. As DNA, the CDR3 is TGTGCCAGCAGTGACTACCGAAACCGAGGGCATCAGCCCCAGCATTTT. Its protein is CASSDYRNRGHQPQHF.

The chain is built from TRBV2 and TRBJ1-5, with 7 bases aligning to TRBD1. Trimming cost V 6 bases and J 1 base; bases outside gene matches: 0. The CDR3 covers 13 residues. The germline gives CDR1 SNHLY, CDR2 FYNNEI. The CDR3 sequence: CASRGQSNQPQHF. The CDR3 DNA sequence: TGTGCCAGCAGGGGACAGAGCAATCAGCCCCAGCATTTT.

The chain has TRBV7-9 and TRBJ2-1, with 13 bases lining up with TRBD2. In germline, CDR1 is SEHNR, CDR2 FQNEAQ (reference sequence). With V trimmed by 5 bases and J by 7 bases, 2 bases remained unmatched. This CDR3 comprises 14 residues. The CDR3 region has the DNA TGTGCCAGCAGCCAGACTAGCGGGAGGAATGAGCAGTTCTTC. Translation: CASSQTSGRNEQFF.

The rearrangement links TRBV4-1 to TRBJ2-5, with TRBD2 matching 10 bases. The CDR3 spans 14 residues. From germline, CDR1 is MGHRA and CDR2 YSYEKL. V gave up 4 bases and J gave up 5 bases; unmatched junction bases: 4. The CDR3 DNA reads as TGCGCCAGCAGCCTACTAGCGGGGTTGGAGACCCAGTACTTC. It translates to CASSLLAGLETQYF.

This chain links TRBV7-8 with TRBJ2-3; D is uncertain. The CDR3 length is 14 residues. Trimming pared 1 base from V and 2 bases from J, leaving 7 bases between. Per the germline V gene, CDR1 is SGHVS and CDR2 is FQNEAQ. The CDR3 spells CASSLGLVTDTQYF. The CDR3 bases are TGTGCCAGCAGCTTAGGGCTTGTCACAGATACGCAGTATTTT.

This clone was recorded many times. J is TRBJ1-2 and V is TRBV19; D not resolved. The CDR3 contains 12 residues. V gave up 4 bases and J gave up 9 bases, with 12 bases separating them. The V gene's germline CDR1 is LNHDA and CDR2 SQIVND (reference sequence). The CDR3 DNA follows: TGTGCCAGTAGTAAAAATAGCCAGAGCTACACCTTC. It is translated as CASSKNSQSYTF.